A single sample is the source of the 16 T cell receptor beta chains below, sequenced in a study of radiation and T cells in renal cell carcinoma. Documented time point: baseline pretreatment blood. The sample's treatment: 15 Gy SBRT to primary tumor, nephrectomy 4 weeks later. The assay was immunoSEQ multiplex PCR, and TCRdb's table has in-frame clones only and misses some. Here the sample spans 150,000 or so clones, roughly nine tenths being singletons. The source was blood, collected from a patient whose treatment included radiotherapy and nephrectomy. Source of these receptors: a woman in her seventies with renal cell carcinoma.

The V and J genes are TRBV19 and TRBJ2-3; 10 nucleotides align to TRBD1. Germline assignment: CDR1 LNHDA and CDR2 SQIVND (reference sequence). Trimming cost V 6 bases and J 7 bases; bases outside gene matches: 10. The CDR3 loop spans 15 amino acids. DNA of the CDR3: TGTGCCAGTAGCAAGACAGGGGGCAAGCGGAATACGCAGTATTTT. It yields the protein CASSKTGGKRNTQYF.

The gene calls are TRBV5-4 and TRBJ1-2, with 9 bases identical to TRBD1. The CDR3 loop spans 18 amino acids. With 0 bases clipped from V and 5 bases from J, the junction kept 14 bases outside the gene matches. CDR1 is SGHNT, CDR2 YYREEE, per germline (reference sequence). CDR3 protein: CASSLAATGQGVRYGYTF. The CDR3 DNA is TGTGCCAGCAGCTTGGCCGCGACGGGACAGGGTGTTAGATATGGCTACACCTTC.

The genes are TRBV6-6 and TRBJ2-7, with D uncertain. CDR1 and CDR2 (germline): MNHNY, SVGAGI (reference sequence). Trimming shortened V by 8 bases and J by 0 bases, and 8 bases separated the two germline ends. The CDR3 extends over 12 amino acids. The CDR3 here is CASSSSSYEQYF. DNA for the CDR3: TGTGCCAGCTCCTCTAGCTCCTACGAGCAGTACTTC.

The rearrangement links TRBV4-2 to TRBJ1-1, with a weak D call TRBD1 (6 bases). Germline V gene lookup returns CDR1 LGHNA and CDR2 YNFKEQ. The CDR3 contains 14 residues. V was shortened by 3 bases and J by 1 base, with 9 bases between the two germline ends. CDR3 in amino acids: CASSHPGQNTEAFF. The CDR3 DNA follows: TGTGCCAGCAGCCACCCGGGACAGAACACTGAAGCTTTCTTT.

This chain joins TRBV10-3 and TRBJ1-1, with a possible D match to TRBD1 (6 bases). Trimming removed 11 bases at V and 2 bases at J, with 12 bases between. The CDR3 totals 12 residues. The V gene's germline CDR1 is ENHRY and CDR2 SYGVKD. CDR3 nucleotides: TGTGCCGTAACAGGGCTCAACACTGAAGCTTTCTTT. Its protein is CAVTGLNTEAFF.

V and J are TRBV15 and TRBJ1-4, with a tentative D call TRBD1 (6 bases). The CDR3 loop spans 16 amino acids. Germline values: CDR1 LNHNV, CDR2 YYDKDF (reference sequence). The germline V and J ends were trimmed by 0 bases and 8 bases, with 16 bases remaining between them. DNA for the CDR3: TGTGCCACCAGCAGAGACGGGGGCGGGAACGGAGAAAAACTGTTTTTT. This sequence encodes CATSRDGGGNGEKLFF.

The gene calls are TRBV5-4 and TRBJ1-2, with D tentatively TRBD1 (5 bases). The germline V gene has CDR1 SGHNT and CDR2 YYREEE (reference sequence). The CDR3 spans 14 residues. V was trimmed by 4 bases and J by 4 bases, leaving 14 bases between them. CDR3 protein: CASSKEAGSYGYTF. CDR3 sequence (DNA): TGTGCCAGCAGCAAGGAGGCAGGGAGCTATGGCTACACCTTC.

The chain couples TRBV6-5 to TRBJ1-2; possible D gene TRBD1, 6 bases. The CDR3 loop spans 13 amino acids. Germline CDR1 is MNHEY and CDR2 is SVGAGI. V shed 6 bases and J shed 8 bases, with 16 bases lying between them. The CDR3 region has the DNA TGTGCCAGCAGGGAAACACAGGGCCTGGGCTACACCTTC. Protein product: CASRETQGLGYTF.

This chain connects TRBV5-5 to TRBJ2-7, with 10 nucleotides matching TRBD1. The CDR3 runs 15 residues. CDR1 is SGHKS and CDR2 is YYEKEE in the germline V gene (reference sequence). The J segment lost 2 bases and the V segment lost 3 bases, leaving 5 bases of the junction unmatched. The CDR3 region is CASSSRDRGTYEQYF. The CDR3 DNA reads TGTGCCAGCAGCTCCCGGGACAGGGGCACCTACGAGCAGTACTTC.

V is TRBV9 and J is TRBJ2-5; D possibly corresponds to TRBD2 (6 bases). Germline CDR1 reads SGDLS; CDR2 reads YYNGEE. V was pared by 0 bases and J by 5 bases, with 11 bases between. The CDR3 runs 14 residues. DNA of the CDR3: TGTGCCAGCAGCGTAGGAACGGGGGAGGAGACCCAGTACTTC. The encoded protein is CASSVGTGEETQYF.

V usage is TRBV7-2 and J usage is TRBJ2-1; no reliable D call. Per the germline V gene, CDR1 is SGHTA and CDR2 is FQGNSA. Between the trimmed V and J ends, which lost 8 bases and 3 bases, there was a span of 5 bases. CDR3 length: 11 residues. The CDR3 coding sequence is TGTGCCAGCGGTCTCTACAATGAGCAGTTCTTC. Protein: CASGLYNEQFF.

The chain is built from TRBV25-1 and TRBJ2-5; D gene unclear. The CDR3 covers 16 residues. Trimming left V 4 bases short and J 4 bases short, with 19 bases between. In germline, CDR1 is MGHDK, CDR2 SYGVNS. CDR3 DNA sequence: TGTGCCAGCAGTGCTCCTCGGACCTTAGCACGAGAGACCCAGTACTTC. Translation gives CASSAPRTLARETQYF.

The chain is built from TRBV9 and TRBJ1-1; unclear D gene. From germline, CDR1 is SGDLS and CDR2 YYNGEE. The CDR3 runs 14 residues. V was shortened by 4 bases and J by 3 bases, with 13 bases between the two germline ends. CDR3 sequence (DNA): TGTGCCAGCAGCCAGAGGAGTGTGGACACTGAAGCTTTCTTT. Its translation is CASSQRSVDTEAFF.

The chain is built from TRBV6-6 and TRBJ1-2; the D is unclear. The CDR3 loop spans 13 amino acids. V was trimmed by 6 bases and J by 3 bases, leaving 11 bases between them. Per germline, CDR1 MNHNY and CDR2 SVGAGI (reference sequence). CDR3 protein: CASSLGGDYGYTF. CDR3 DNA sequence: TGTGCCAGCAGCCTGGGCGGGGACTATGGCTACACCTTC.

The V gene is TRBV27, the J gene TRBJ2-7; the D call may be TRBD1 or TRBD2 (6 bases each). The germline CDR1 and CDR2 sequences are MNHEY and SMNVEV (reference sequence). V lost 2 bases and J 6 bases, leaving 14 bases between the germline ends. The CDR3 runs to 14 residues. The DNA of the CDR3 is TGTGCCAGCAGTTTAGGAGGGACAATTCTCGAGCAGTACTTC. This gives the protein CASSLGGTILEQYF.

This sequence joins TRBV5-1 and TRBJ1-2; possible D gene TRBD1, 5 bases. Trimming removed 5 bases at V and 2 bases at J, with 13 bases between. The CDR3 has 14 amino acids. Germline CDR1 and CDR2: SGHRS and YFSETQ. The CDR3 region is CASRPGTVNYGYTF. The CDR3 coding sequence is TGCGCCAGCAGACCCGGGACTGTAAACTATGGCTACACCTTC.